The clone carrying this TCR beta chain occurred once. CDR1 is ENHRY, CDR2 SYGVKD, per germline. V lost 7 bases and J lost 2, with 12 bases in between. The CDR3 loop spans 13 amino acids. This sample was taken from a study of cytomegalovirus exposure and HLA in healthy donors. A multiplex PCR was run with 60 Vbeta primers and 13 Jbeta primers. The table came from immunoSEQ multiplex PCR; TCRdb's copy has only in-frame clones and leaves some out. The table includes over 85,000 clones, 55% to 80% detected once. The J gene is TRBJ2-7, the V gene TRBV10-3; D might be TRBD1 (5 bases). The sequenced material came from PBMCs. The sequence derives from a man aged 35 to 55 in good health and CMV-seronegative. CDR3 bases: TGTGCCATCACCCCAGGGCGAGCCTACGAGCAGTACTTC. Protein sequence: CAITPGRAYEQYF.